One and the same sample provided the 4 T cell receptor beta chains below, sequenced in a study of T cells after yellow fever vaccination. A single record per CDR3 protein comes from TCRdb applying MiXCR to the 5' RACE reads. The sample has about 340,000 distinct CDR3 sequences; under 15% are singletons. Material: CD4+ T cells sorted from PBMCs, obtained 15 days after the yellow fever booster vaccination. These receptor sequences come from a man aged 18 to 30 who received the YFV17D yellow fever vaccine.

CDR3 loop: CASSQESPRTYYNSPLHF. CDR3 nucleotides: TGTGCCAGCAGCCAAGAAAGCCCCAGGACGTACTATAATTCACCCCTCCACTTT. The chain has TRBV4-2 and TRBJ1-6; D remains unclear. V gave up 0 bases and J gave up 3 bases, with 15 bases separating them. The CDR3 consists of 18 residues. CDR1 LGHNA and CDR2 YNFKEQ come from the germline V gene.

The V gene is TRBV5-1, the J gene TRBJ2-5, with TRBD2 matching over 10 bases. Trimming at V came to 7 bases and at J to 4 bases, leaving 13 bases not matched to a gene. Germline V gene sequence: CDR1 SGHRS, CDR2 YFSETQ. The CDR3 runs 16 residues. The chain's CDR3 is CASFPSGGALGETQYF. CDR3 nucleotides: TGCGCCAGCTTCCCCAGCGGGGGGGCCTTGGGAGAGACCCAGTACTTC.

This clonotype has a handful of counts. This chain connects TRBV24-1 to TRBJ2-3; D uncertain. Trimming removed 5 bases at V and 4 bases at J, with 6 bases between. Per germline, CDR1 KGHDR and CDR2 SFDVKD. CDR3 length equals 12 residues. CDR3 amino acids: CATSGQADTQYF. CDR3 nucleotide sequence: TGTGCCACCAGTGGCCAGGCAGATACGCAGTATTTT.

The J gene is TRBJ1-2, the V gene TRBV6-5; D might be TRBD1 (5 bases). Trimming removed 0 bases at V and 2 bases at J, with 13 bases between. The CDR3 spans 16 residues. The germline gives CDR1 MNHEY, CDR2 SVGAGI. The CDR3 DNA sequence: TGTGCCAGCAGTTACTCGATAGGAGGGGACAACTATGGCTACACCTTC. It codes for CASSYSIGGDNYGYTF.